At least ten counts were recorded for the clone carrying this T cell receptor beta chain. Its antigen is unidentified. Exclusion of patients followed from uncontrolled infection, other autoimmune disease, pregnancy or lactation. Sample collection date corresponds to first hyperthyroidism diagnosis, prior to any ophthalmopathy symptoms. The record originates from a study of T cells in Graves' hyperthyroidism and ophthalmopathy. Study at large: Before any treatment, at initial diagnosis, peripheral blood was collected. Regarding the study as a whole: A model using 13 V-J features told ophthalmopathy apart from stable hyperthyroidism.

Amplification of TCR beta CDR3 regions used RNA as the template. First-round RT-PCR targeting the TCR CDR3 was performed with the HTBI primer set. TCRdb independently ran MiXCR on the multiplex PCR reads; one entry per CDR3 protein. Among about 580,000 distinct CDR3 sequences listed, about 14% were seen once. This CDR3 has 16 amino acids. Germline loops: CDR1 SGDLS, CDR2 YYNGEE. The V and J ends lost 0 bases and 4 bases respectively, with 13 bases between them. The sequence was collected from a woman aged 25-40 years with Graves' hyperthyroidism that later progressed to Graves' ophthalmopathy. The specimen was blood. V is TRBV9 and J is TRBJ1-4, with D unresolved. CDR3 nucleotides: TGTGCCAGCAGCGTAGAGGGCGAGAGGTTTAATGAAAAACTGTTTTTT. Protein: CASSVEGERFNEKLFF.